This TCR beta chain was recovered during a study of cytomegalovirus exposure and HLA in healthy donors. Across the study: An early data release held approximately 85 million unique TCRs from HLA-typed donors.

The CDR3 totals 13 residues. The ends were cut back, 4 bases at V and 4 bases at J, with 11 bases in the middle. CDR1 is MGHRA and CDR2 is YSYEKL in the germline V gene. In the PCR, 60 Vbeta and 13 Jbeta primers were used. Measured with immunoSEQ multiplex PCR; TCRdb has only the in-frame clones, and not every one. The table gives about 130,000 clones; the top ten clones make up roughly 2% of it. The rearrangement uses TRBV4-1 and TRBJ2-7, with D uncertain. This receptor was obtained from a woman aged 55-70 years in good health and CMV-seronegative. Sequenced sample: PBMCs. CDR3 nucleotides: TGCGCCAGCAGCCCACCGAACGGGTACGAGCAGTACTTC. This codes for CASSPPNGYEQYF.